This TCR beta chain was documented in a study of OX40 agonist ivuxolimab in advanced cancers. The wider study: Prior checkpoint blockade (anti-PD-1, anti-PD-L1 or anti-CTLA-4) was permitted; about 40% had it.

This CDR3 has 18 residues. CDR1 and CDR2 (germline): SGHDN, FVKESK. The V and J ends lost 0 bases and 0 bases, in that order; junction bases with no gene match: 5. Whole-study results and caveats: The study observed clonal expansion of CD4+ and CD8+ blood T cells by week 6 at 0.1 to 3.0 mg/kg. Antigen specificity of clonally expanded peripheral T cells was not established.

The protocol was immunoSEQ multiplex PCR, while the TCRdb copy is restricted to in-frame clones and leaves out a portion. The profile shows about 80,000 clones, more than 80% of them singletons. This clone was recorded a few times. Its antigen is unidentified. V is TRBV14 and J is TRBJ2-3, with 11 bases fitting TRBD2. This TCR came from an adult with an advanced solid tumor such as melanoma, head and neck, liver or kidney cancer. The sample here was CD4+ or CD8+ T cells sorted from blood, taken in a trial of the OX40 agonist ivuxolimab. The CDR3 DNA follows: TGTGCCAGCAGCCAAGATCTGGGACTAGCGGAAAGCACAGATACGCAGTATTTT. Its protein is CASSQDLGLAESTDTQYF. The whole variable domain, filled in from reference TRBV14 and TRBJ2-3, reads EAGVTQFPSHSVIEKGQTVTLRCDPISGHDNLYWYRRVMGKEIKFLLHFVKESKQDESGMPNNRFLAERTGGTYSTLKVQPAELEDSGVYFCASSQDLGLAESTDTQYFGPGTRLTVL.